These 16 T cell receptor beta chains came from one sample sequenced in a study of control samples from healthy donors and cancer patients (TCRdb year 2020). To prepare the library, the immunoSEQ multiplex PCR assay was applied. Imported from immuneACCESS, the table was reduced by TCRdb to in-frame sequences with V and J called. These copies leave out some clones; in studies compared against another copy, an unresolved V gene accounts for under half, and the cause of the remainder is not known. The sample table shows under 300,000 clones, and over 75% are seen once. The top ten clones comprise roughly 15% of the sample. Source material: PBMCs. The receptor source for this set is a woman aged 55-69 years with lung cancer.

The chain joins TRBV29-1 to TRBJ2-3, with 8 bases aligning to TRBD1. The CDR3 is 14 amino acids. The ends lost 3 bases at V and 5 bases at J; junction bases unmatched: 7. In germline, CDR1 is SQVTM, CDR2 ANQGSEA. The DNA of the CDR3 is TGCAGCGTTGAGGACAGGGATGGCGGAGATACGCAGTATTTT. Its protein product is CSVEDRDGGDTQYF.

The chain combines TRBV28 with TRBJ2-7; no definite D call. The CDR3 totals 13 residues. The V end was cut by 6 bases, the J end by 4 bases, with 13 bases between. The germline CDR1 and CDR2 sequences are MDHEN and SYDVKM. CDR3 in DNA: TGTGCCAGCAGCCCCGCGGCTAGATACGAGCAGTACTTC. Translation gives CASSPAARYEQYF.

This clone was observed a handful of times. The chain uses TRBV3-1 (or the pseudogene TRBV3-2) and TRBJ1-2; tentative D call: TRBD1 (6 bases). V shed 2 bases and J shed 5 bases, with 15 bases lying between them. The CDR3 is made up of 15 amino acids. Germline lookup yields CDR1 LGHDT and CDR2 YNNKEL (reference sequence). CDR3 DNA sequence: TGTGCCAGCAGCCAACCAGGGGCTTGGGGGTATGGCTACACCTTC. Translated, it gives CASSQPGAWGYGYTF.

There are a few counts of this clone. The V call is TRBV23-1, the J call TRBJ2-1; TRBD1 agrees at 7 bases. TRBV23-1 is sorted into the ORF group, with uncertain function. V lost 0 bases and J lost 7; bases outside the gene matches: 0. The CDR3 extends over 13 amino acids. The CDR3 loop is CASSQSTGNEQFF. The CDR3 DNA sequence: TGCGCCAGCAGTCAATCGACAGGGAATGAGCAGTTCTTC.

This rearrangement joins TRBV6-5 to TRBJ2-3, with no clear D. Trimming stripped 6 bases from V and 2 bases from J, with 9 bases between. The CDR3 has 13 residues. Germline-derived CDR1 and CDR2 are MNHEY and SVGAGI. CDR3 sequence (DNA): TGTGCCAGCAGACCTGGACCCACAGATACGCAGTATTTT. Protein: CASRPGPTDTQYF.

The CDR3 sequence: CASSLGSTDTQYF. Here the CDR3 DNA reads TGTGCCAGCAGCTTGGGCAGCACAGATACGCAGTATTTT. The chain carries TRBV5-6 and TRBJ2-3; D is unresolved. The CDR3 is 13 amino acids. Trimming pared 0 bases from V and 0 bases from J, leaving 2 bases between. The germline CDR1 and CDR2 sequences are SGHDT and YYEEEE.

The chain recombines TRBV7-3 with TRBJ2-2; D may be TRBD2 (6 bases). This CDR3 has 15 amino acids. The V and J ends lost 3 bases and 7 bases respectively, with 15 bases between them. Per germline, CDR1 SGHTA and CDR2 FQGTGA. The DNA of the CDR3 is TGTGCCAGCAGCTTTACTAGCTTTCCCGACGGGGAGCTGTTTTTT. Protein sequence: CASSFTSFPDGELFF.

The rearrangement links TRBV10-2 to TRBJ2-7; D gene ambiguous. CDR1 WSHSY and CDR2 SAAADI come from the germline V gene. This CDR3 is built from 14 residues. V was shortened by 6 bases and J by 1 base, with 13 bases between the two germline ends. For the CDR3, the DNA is TGCGCCAGCAGGTCAGCAATCCGGTCCTACGAGCAGTACTTC. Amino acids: CASRSAIRSYEQYF.

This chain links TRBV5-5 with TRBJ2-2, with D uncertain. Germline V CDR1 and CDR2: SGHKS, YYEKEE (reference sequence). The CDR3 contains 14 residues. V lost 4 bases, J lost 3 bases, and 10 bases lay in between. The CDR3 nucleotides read TGTGCCAGCAGCAGCCGATCCTACACCGGGGAGCTGTTTTTT. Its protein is CASSSRSYTGELFF. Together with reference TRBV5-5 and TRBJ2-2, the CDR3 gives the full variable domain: DAGVTQSPTHLIKTRGQQVTLRCSPISGHKSVSWYQQVLGQGPQFIFQYYEKEERGRGNFPDRFSARQFPNYSSELNVNALLLGDSALYLCASSSRSYTGELFFGEGSRLTVL.

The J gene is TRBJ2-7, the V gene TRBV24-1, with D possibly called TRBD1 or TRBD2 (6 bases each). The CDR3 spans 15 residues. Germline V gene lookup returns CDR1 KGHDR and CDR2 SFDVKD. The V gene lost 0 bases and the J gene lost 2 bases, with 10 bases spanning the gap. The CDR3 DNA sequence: TGTGCCACCAGTGATTTGTGGGGGGCCGCCTACGAGCAGTACTTC. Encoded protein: CATSDLWGAAYEQYF.

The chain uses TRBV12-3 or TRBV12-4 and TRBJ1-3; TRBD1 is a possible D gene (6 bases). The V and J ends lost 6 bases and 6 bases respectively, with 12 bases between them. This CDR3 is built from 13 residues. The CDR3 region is CASRVGGTNTIYF. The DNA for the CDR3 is TGTGCCAGCAGGGTAGGGGGTACAAACACCATATATTTT.

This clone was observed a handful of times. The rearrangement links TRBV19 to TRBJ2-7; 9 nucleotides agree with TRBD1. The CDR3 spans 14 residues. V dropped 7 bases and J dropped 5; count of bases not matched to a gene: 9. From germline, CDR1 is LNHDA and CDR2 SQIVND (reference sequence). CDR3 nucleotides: TGTGCCAGTACCTCCGGGACAGGGTTCCACGAGCAGTACTTC. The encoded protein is CASTSGTGFHEQYF. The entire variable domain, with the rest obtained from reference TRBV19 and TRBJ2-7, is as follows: DGGITQSPKYLFRKEGQNVTLSCEQNLNHDAMYWYRQDPGQGLRLIYYSQIVNDFQKGDIAEGYSVSREKKESFPLTVTSAQKNPTAFYLCASTSGTGFHEQYFGPGTRLTVT.

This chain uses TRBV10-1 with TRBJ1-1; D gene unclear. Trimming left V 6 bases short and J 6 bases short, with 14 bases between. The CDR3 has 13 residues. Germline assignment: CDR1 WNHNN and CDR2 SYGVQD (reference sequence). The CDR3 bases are TGCGCCAGCAGGGCATCCACAGATGCTGAAGCTTTCTTT. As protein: CASRASTDAEAFF.

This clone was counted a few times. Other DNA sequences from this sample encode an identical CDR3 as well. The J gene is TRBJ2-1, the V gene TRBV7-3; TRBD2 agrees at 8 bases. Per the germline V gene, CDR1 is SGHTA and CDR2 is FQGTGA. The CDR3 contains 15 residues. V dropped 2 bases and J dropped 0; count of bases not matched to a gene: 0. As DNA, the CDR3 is TGTGCCAGCAGCTTAGGGACTAGCTCCTACAATGAGCAGTTCTTC. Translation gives CASSLGTSSYNEQFF.

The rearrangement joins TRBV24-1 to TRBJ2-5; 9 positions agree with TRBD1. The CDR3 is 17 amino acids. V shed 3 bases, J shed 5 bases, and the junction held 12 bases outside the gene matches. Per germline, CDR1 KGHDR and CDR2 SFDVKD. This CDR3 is CATSDPGGRQGDETQYF. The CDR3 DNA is TGTGCCACCAGTGATCCGGGGGGCCGACAGGGGGACGAGACCCAGTACTTC.

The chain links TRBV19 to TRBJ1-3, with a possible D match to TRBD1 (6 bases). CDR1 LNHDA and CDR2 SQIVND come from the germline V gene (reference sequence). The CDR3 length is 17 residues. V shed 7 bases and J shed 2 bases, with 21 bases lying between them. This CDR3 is CASTLASGARAGNTIYF. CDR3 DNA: TGTGCCAGTACCCTGGCATCGGGGGCACGAGCTGGAAACACCATATATTTT.